Presented here are 21 T cell receptor beta chains from one specimen sequenced in a study of blood T cell repertoires in COVID-19. TCRdb keeps only in-frame clones here, not all; method: immunoSEQ multiplex PCR. The sample has some 83,000 clones; roughly 80% are singletons. Input material: peripheral blood. All receptors derive from a man in his forties or fifties with acute or convalescent COVID-19.

The rearrangement links TRBV5-4 to TRBJ2-1; D perhaps matches TRBD2 (7 bases). Germline V gene lookup returns CDR1 SGHNT and CDR2 YYREEE (reference sequence). V shed 3 bases and J shed 7 bases, with 17 bases lying between them. The CDR3 extends over 15 amino acids. The CDR3 nucleotides read TGTGCCAGCAGCTCCCCGGGGGGCTTAAGAAATGAGCAGTTCTTC. As protein: CASSSPGGLRNEQFF.

This clone was detected once. V gene TRBV6-5 combines with J gene TRBJ1-2; D remains ambiguous. The CDR3 has 13 amino acids. The V end was cut by 4 bases, the J end by 0 bases, with 6 bases between. Looked up from germline, CDR1 is MNHEY and CDR2 is SVGAGI. The DNA for the CDR3 is TGTGCCAGCAGTTTTACACCTAACTATGGCTACACCTTC. Its protein product is CASSFTPNYGYTF.

The V call is TRBV30, the J call TRBJ1-2; 8 bases fit TRBD1. This CDR3 is 13 amino acids long. The junction had 8 bases not matched to a gene; V was cut back by 3 bases and J by 8 bases. Germline V gives CDR1 GTSNPN, CDR2 SVGIG (reference sequence). CDR3 nucleotide sequence: TGTGCCTGGAGCCCGGGACAGGTGGGCGGCTACACCTTC. Protein sequence: CAWSPGQVGGYTF. Full variable domain (missing parts from reference TRBV30 and TRBJ1-2): SQTIHQWPATLVQPVGSPLSLECTVEGTSNPNLYWYRQAAGRGLQLLFYSVGIGQISSEVPQNLSASRPQDRQFILSSKKLLLSDSGFYLCAWSPGQVGGYTFGSGTRLTVV.

The chain links TRBV3-1 (or the pseudogene TRBV3-2) to TRBJ2-1, with TRBD2 matching over 11 bases. The V gene's germline CDR1 is LGHDT and CDR2 YNNKEL (reference sequence). J lost 5 bases, V lost 1 base, and 4 bases had no gene match. There are 16 residues in the CDR3. The CDR3 nucleotides read TGTGCCAGCAGCCAAGTGACGGGACTAGCGGACAATGAGCAGTTCTTC. As protein: CASSQVTGLADNEQFF.

The chain joins TRBV6-5 to TRBJ2-7; 8 bases fit TRBD2. Germline values: CDR1 MNHEY, CDR2 SVGAGI. The CDR3 totals 15 residues. The junction had 11 bases not matched to a gene; V was cut back by 6 bases and J by 4 bases. CDR3 nucleotides: TGTGCCAGCAGCTTCGGGCTGCGGGGGGATTACGAGCAGTACTTC. Protein product: CASSFGLRGDYEQYF.

This chain uses TRBV12-3 or TRBV12-4 with TRBJ1-6; possible D gene TRBD1, 5 bases. V was pared by 7 bases and J by 12 bases, with 16 bases between. This CDR3 contains 13 residues. CDR3 sequence: CASMTVGIKPLHF. DNA for the CDR3: TGTGCCAGCATGACAGTTGGCATAAAACCCCTCCACTTT.

V is TRBV6-2 or TRBV6-3 and J is TRBJ2-3; 9 nucleotides match TRBD1. In germline, CDR1 is MNHEY, CDR2 SVGEGT. Trimming cost V 6 bases and J 4 bases; bases outside gene matches: 23. This CDR3 has 20 amino acids. In DNA, the CDR3 is TGTGCCAGCAGCCCCCAACGGACAGGGGATTTAATTTTTATGCCAGATACGCAGTATTTT. It specifies CASSPQRTGDLIFMPDTQYF.

The chain employs TRBV9 and TRBJ2-2; the D gene is possibly TRBD1 (6 bases). The germline CDR1 and CDR2 sequences are SGDLS and YYNGEE. The length of the CDR3 is 15 residues. V was trimmed by 0 bases and J by 6 bases, leaving 12 bases between them. CDR3 DNA: TGTGCCAGCAGCGTAGGACAGGTTGTGTCCGGGGAGCTGTTTTTT. Protein: CASSVGQVVSGELFF.

The chain recombines TRBV9 with TRBJ2-7, with 8 nucleotides matching TRBD1. With V trimmed by 7 bases and J by 3 bases, 9 bases remained unmatched. This CDR3 region has 14 residues. Germline loops: CDR1 SGDLS, CDR2 YYNGEE. The CDR3 nucleotides are TGTGCCAGCGGGGGACAGGACGGGTTCTACGAGCAGTACTTC. It codes for CASGGQDGFYEQYF. Full variable domain (remainder filled in from reference TRBV9 and TRBJ2-7): DSGVTQTPKHLITATGQRVTLRCSPRSGDLSVYWYQQSLDQGLQFLIQYYNGEERAKGNILERFSAQQFPDLHSELNLSSLELGDSALYFCASGGQDGFYEQYFGPGTRLTVT.

This clone has only one observation. This chain connects TRBV5-4 to TRBJ1-2; D call uncertain. Germline V CDR1 and CDR2: SGHNT, YYREEE (reference sequence). The CDR3 consists of 13 residues. V was shortened by 0 bases and J by 4 bases, with 7 bases between the two germline ends. This CDR3 reads CASSLDSPYGYTF. In nucleotides, the CDR3 is TGTGCCAGCAGCTTGGACTCACCCTATGGCTACACCTTC.

The chain's CDR3 is CASGALTGEKLFF. CDR3 in DNA: TGTGCCAGCGGGGCCCTAACAGGTGAAAAACTGTTTTTT. The chain carries TRBV2 and TRBJ1-4, with D perhaps matching TRBD1 (5 bases). Trimming pared 8 bases from V and 7 bases from J, leaving 14 bases between. The CDR3 length is 13 residues. Germline values: CDR1 SNHLY, CDR2 FYNNEI.

This clone was seen just once. This chain uses TRBV19 with TRBJ2-3, with D perhaps matching TRBD2 (6 bases). The length of the CDR3 is 18 residues. CDR1 LNHDA and CDR2 SQIVND come from the germline V gene (reference sequence). V shed 5 bases and J shed 0 bases, with 21 bases lying between them. The CDR3 DNA follows: TGTGCCAGTAGTTCCTGGGAGGAGCGGGCAATTAGCACAGATACGCAGTATTTT. Translation: CASSSWEERAISTDTQYF.

The genes are TRBV6-6 and TRBJ2-2; 10 bases agree with TRBD2. Trimming cost V 7 bases and J 6 bases; bases outside gene matches: 5. The CDR3 is made up of 14 amino acids. CDR1 MNHNY and CDR2 SVGAGI come from the germline V gene (reference sequence). CDR3 bases: TGTGCCAGCATCCGGCTAGCGGGGGCCGGGGAGCTGTTTTTT. Translating it yields CASIRLAGAGELFF.

The chain recombines TRBV11-3 with TRBJ2-2; TRBD1 is a possible D gene (6 bases). V was clipped by 1 base and J by 1 base, with 16 bases between them. Germline V lookup: CDR1 SGHNT, CDR2 YENEEA. This CDR3 contains 18 residues. The CDR3 DNA reads as TGTGCCAGCAGCTTAGGGCTCACCAGGGGCCTGAACACCGGGGAGCTGTTTTTT. Translating it yields CASSLGLTRGLNTGELFF.

The rearrangement links TRBV18 to TRBJ1-1, with 9 bases lining up with TRBD1. Germline V gene sequence: CDR1 KGHSH, CDR2 LQKENI. The CDR3 covers 15 residues. Losses at the gene ends were 1 base for V and 3 bases for J; bases not matched to a gene: 3. CDR3 nucleotide sequence: TGTGCCAGCTCACCACGACAGGGGGTAGACACTGAAGCTTTCTTT. Encoded protein: CASSPRQGVDTEAFF. Filled out from reference TRBV18 and TRBJ1-1, the complete variable domain reads NAGVMQNPRHLVRRRGQEARLRCSPMKGHSHVYWYRQLPEEGLKFMVYLQKENIIDESGMPKERFSAEFPKEGPSILRIQQVVRGDSAAYFCASSPRQGVDTEAFFGQGTRLTVV.

This clone was observed once. The V call is TRBV7-2, the J call TRBJ2-5; maybe TRBD1 (6 bases). This CDR3 comprises 13 residues. Germline loops: CDR1 SGHTA, CDR2 FQGNSA. The ends were cut back, 3 bases at V and 2 bases at J, with 7 bases in the middle. Written as DNA, the CDR3 is TGTGCCAGCAGCTTTGGACAGCAAGAGACCCAGTACTTC. Translating gives CASSFGQQETQYF.

The CDR3 spells CASSQDRGPNYGYTF. The CDR3 DNA reads TGCGCCAGCAGCCAAGACAGGGGGCCGAACTATGGCTACACCTTC. The chain combines TRBV4-3 with TRBJ1-2, with 8 positions matching TRBD1. Germline loops: CDR1 LGHNA, CDR2 YSLEER. J was trimmed by 2 bases and V by 0 bases; bases with no gene match: 2. The CDR3 is made up of 15 amino acids.

This clone was counted only a few times. This chain joins TRBV30 and TRBJ2-1, with 9 bases fitting TRBD2. The CDR3 spans 16 residues. Per germline, CDR1 GTSNPN and CDR2 SVGIG (reference sequence). V gave up 1 base and J gave up 6 bases; unmatched junction bases: 10. Here the CDR3 reads CAWSGFSGGAPNEQFF. The CDR3 coding sequence is TGTGCCTGGAGTGGCTTTAGCGGGGGTGCTCCCAATGAGCAGTTCTTC.

The chain carries TRBV3-1 (or the pseudogene TRBV3-2) and TRBJ1-1, with a weak D call TRBD1 (5 bases). V was pared by 4 bases and J by 6 bases, with 12 bases between. Germline-derived CDR1 and CDR2 are LGHDT and YNNKEL (reference sequence). The CDR3 is made up of 13 amino acids. The DNA of the CDR3 is TGTGCCAGCAGCCGACCCGGACATTCTGAAGCTTTCTTT. It is translated as CASSRPGHSEAFF.

A few counts support this clone. The chain is built from TRBV18 and TRBJ1-6; perhaps TRBD1 as D (5 bases). This CDR3 is 16 amino acids long. From germline, CDR1 is KGHSH and CDR2 LQKENI. Between the trimmed V and J ends, which lost 0 bases and 9 bases, there was a span of 15 bases. CDR3 bases: TGTGCCAGCTCACCACCCAGGGCCGCGGCCGCTTCACCCCTCCACTTT. This sequence encodes CASSPPRAAAASPLHF.

The chain combines TRBV6-5 with TRBJ1-2; 9 nucleotides align to TRBD1. CDR3 length: 14 amino acids. The germline V gene encodes CDR1 MNHEY and CDR2 SVGAGI. V trimming: 4 bases; J trimming: 4 bases; junction bases outside the gene matches: 4. CDR3 bases: TGTGCCAGCAGTTCGGGACAGGGCTTCTATGGCTACACCTTC. As protein: CASSSGQGFYGYTF.